This is a list of T cell receptor beta chains from one sample in a study of T cells in localized non-small cell lung cancer. Produced via immunoSEQ multiplex PCR; TCRdb's table is partial and in-frame only. There are about 16,000 clones in the sample; about 89% occur only once, and approximately 3.7% lies in the top ten. Sequenced material: peripheral blood, taken before any cancer treatment. The source is a male donor older than 55 with stage II squamous cell lung carcinoma. Both conserved end residues are part of each CDR3. Fields, in order: V gene, J gene, D gene, clone size, CDR3 DNA, CDR3 protein. D genes are given only for firm matches. The size of a clone is reported for some rows only, either as once, few or many, or as a class for expanded clones.

TRBV5-1	TRBJ2-7	.	.	TGCGCCAGCAGCTCTCAGGACAGCTTCTACGAGCAGTACTTC	CASSSQDSFYEQYF
TRBV28	TRBJ1-2	.	.	TGTGCCAGCAGAGACCCAATTCAAGGGCCCGAAAGATTT	CASRDPIQGPERF
TRBV7-9	TRBJ2-1	TRBD2	few	TGTGCCAGCAGCCCTAATCCCATAGCGGGAGGGCCAAGGAATGAGCAGTTCTTC	CASSPNPIAGGPRNEQFF
TRBV19	TRBJ2-1	.	.	TGTGCCAGTAGGGGACTTTACAATGAGCAGTTCTTC	CASRGLYNEQFF
TRBV11-2	TRBJ1-1	TRBD1	.	TGTGCCAGCAGCCGTCCCGGGACAGGTATAGACACTGAAGCTTTCTTT	CASSRPGTGIDTEAFF
TRBV1	TRBJ2-1	.	.	TGCACCAGCAGCCAAGCCGGGAGGCCCATCTATGAGCAGTTCTTC	CTSSQAGRPIYEQFF
TRBV7-6	TRBJ2-7	.	.	TGTGCCAGCAGCTCGGGAGCCTCGCGGCCCTACGAGCAGTACTTC	CASSSGASRPYEQYF
TRBV5-1	TRBJ1-5	.	few	TGCGCCAGCAGCTTGGGAAGCAATCAGCCCCAGCATTTT	CASSLGSNQPQHF
TRBV11-2	TRBJ2-3	TRBD2	.	TGTGCCAGCAGCTCTGCGGGGGGGCGCGCAGATACGCAGTATTTT	CASSSAGGRADTQYF
TRBV11-2	TRBJ2-1	.	.	TGTGCCAGCAGCTCAGACATCTCCAATGAGCAGTTCTTC	CASSSDISNEQFF
TRBV5-6	TRBJ1-2	TRBD1	few	TGTGCCAGCAGGTCCCCGGGACAGGGAGTCTATGGCTACACCTTC	CASRSPGQGVYGYTF
TRBV19	TRBJ2-1	.	.	TGTGCCAGTAGTATAGCCCCTTCCCTTGGGAATGAGCAGTTCTTC	CASSIAPSLGNEQFF
TRBV28	TRBJ1-2	TRBD1	.	TGTGCCAGCAATACAGGGGATTATGGCTACACCTTC	CASNTGDYGYTF
TRBV6-5	TRBJ1-1	.	.	TGTGCCAGCGGCCGACAGAAAGCCTTAGCTTTCTTT	CASGRQKALAFF
TRBV2	TRBJ1-2	TRBD1	.	TGTGCCAGCAGTGAAGACAGGGGCTATGGCTACACCTTC	CASSEDRGYGYTF
TRBV5-5	TRBJ1-5	.	.	TGTGCCAGCAGCGGCCGGGCCGGAGCAGGTAATCAGCCCCAGCATTTT	CASSGRAGAGNQPQHF
TRBV6-5	TRBJ2-7	.	.	TGTGCCAGCAGTTACGTCCCCTCAAGTGCGAACGAGCAGTACTTC	CASSYVPSSANEQYF
TRBV5-6	TRBJ2-1	TRBD2	once	TGTGCCAGCAGCTTGGAAGCGGGGTCGGGGAATGAGCAGTTCTTC	CASSLEAGSGNEQFF
TRBV15	TRBJ1-3	.	.	TGTGCCACCAGCAACGGCAGGTCATCCTCTGGAAACACCATATATTTT	CATSNGRSSSGNTIYF
TRBV10-3	TRBJ2-1	.	.	TGTGCCATCAGTGAGTCAACGGGGACCTACAATGAGCAGTTCTTC	CAISESTGTYNEQFF
TRBV7-3	TRBJ1-2	.	.	TGTGCCAGCAGCCCTTCCGGGACCGCTGCCCCCTATGGCTACACCTTC	CASSPSGTAAPYGYTF
TRBV30	TRBJ2-1	TRBD1	.	TGTGCCTGGAGTGCTGGGACAGGGACCAATGAGCAGTTCTTC	CAWSAGTGTNEQFF
TRBV19	TRBJ2-6	.	few	TGTGCCAGTTCGAGACAGGCCATCTCTGGGGCCAACGTCCTGACTTTC	CASSRQAISGANVLTF
TRBV28	TRBJ2-3	TRBD2	.	TGTGCCAGCAGTCCCCCAGCGGGAGGGGGTAGCACAGATACGCAGTATTTT	CASSPPAGGGSTDTQYF
TRBV25-1	TRBJ2-1	TRBD2	.	TGTGCCAGCAGTGAATTCCCTAGCGGGAATAAAGCCTACAATGAGCAGTTCTTC	CASSEFPSGNKAYNEQFF
TRBV15	TRBJ2-5	TRBD1	.	TGTGCCACCAGCAGGGACAGGCAAGAGACCCAGTACTTC	CATSRDRQETQYF
TRBV7-2	TRBJ2-5	TRBD2	.	TGTGCCAGCAGCTTGAGCGGGAATGCCGGAGAGACCCAGTACTTC	CASSLSGNAGETQYF
TRBV7-9	TRBJ2-1	TRBD1	.	TGTGCCAGCAGCTCGGGACAGGTGATTTACAATGAGCAGTTCTTC	CASSSGQVIYNEQFF
TRBV6-1	TRBJ2-4	.	.	TGTGCCAGCAGTGAACTAACGACAGGCACATGCTCCTATATTCTAGCCAAAAACATTCAGTACTTC	CASSELTTGTCSYILAKNIQYF